This TCR beta chain was captured by sequencing in a study of lymphopenia after photon versus proton radiotherapy. The germline gives CDR1 SGHRS, CDR2 YFSETQ. V was clipped by 3 bases and J by 4 bases; unmatched bases: 7. The CDR3 length is 15 residues. The study's findings and limits: After the lymphocyte nadir, photon-treated repertoires showed oligoclonal expansion, especially of CD8+ Temra cells. Proton therapy kept repertoires fairly stable, unlike photons, which gained effector/memory cells. Survival link was tested only in deceased patients; proton benefit remains a possibility.

This table comes from immunoSEQ multiplex PCR, and its TCRdb copy is limited to in-frame clones, with some not included. The sample contains approximately 150,000 clones, around 85% of which appear only once. Worth noting for this clone: Its antigen is unknown.

The V gene is TRBV5-1, the J gene TRBJ2-3; 8 bases match TRBD2. This clonotype originated in a man aged 50-60 years with gastric cancer. Sequences were derived from peripheral blood, sampled from a patient treated with photon-based radiotherapy. The CDR3 region is CASSSIAGTADTQYF. The CDR3 DNA reads as TGCGCCAGCAGCTCCATAGCGGGAACGGCAGATACGCAGTATTTT.